Following are 25 T cell receptor beta chains from one sample sequenced in a study of cytomegalovirus exposure and HLA in healthy donors. In the PCR, 60 Vbeta and 13 Jbeta primers were used. This table comes from immunoSEQ multiplex PCR, and its TCRdb copy is limited to in-frame clones, with some not included. Of approximately 100,000 clones in the sample, 75% were seen once. Specimen: PBMCs. The receptors come from a middle-aged man in good health and CMV-seronegative.

This rearrangement joins TRBV6-6 to TRBJ2-3, with TRBD1 matching over 10 bases. In germline, CDR1 is MNHNY, CDR2 SVGAGI (reference sequence). Trimming took 6 bases from V and 7 from J; bases not matched to a gene: 10. The CDR3 length is 15 residues. The CDR3 is CASSLFGTGVYTQYF. The CDR3 DNA reads TGTGCCAGCAGCCTATTTGGGACAGGGGTCTATACGCAGTATTTT.

This clone was seen just once. This rearrangement joins TRBV27 to TRBJ2-5; no clear D. The J call may be wrong; the DNA end is better matched by TRBJ2-7. Per the germline V gene, CDR1 is MNHEY and CDR2 is SMNVEV (reference sequence). The CDR3 is made up of 13 amino acids. The CDR3 region is CASSLEQSYEQYF. The CDR3 bases are TGTGCCAGCAGTTTAGAACAGTCCTACGAGCAGTACTTC.

The chain couples TRBV5-1 to TRBJ1-4; D call uncertain. The germline gives CDR1 SGHRS, CDR2 YFSETQ. V was cut by 1 base and J by 0 bases, with 7 bases left in between. This CDR3 comprises 15 residues. CDR3: CASSLNGATNEKLFF. The CDR3 DNA reads as TGCGCCAGCAGCTTGAATGGAGCAACTAATGAAAAACTGTTTTTT.

The gene calls are TRBV14 and TRBJ1-3; D gene ambiguous. The CDR3 has 15 amino acids. V shed 1 base and J shed 1 base, with 8 bases lying between them. Germline V lookup: CDR1 SGHDN, CDR2 FVKESK. This CDR3 reads CASSQVHGSGNTIYF. CDR3 in DNA: TGTGCCAGCAGCCAAGTGCACGGGTCTGGAAACACCATATATTTT.

For the CDR3, the DNA is TGTGCCAGCAGTGCTAGCGGGGGGGTGTGGGAGACCCAGTACTTC. As protein: CASSASGGVWETQYF. V gene TRBV6-5 combines with J gene TRBJ2-5; TRBD2 aligns across 12 bases. V was pared by 5 bases and J by 5 bases, with 6 bases of the junction left unmatched. CDR3 length: 15 residues. Germline-derived CDR1 and CDR2 are MNHEY and SVGAGI.

The chain couples TRBV19 to TRBJ1-3, with 7 bases matching TRBD1. The V segment lost 6 bases and the J segment 3 bases; nucleotides outside the gene matches: 8. Germline V gives CDR1 LNHDA, CDR2 SQIVND (reference sequence). This CDR3 region has 15 residues. The CDR3 is CASSSRGLGGNTIYF. In DNA, the CDR3 is TGTGCCAGTAGCTCGAGGGGGCTGGGTGGAAACACCATATATTTT.

The rearrangement joins TRBV7-9 to TRBJ1-2; D call uncertain. This CDR3 spans 13 amino acids. The V and J ends lost 5 bases and 8 bases respectively, with 15 bases between them. Germline values: CDR1 SEHNR, CDR2 FQNEAQ (reference sequence). For the CDR3, the DNA is TGTGCCAGCAGCCCACTCGCACGGTCGGGCTACACCTTC. This translates into CASSPLARSGYTF.

CDR3 in DNA: TGTGCCAGCAGACCTTGGATGGGCCTGAACACTGAAGCTTTCTTT. It encodes CASRPWMGLNTEAFF. The V call is TRBV27, the J call TRBJ1-1, with no clear D. The CDR3 is made up of 15 amino acids. Between the trimmed V and J ends, which lost 6 bases and 0 bases, there was a span of 14 bases. Germline CDR1 and CDR2: MNHEY and SMNVEV (reference sequence).

This clone occurred once. This rearrangement joins TRBV29-1 to TRBJ1-2, with TRBD1 matching over 7 bases. The CDR3 length is 14 residues. CDR1 SQVTM and CDR2 ANQGSEA come from the germline V gene. J lost 7 bases, V lost 1 base, and 9 bases had no gene match. This CDR3 is CSVEGPQGGLGYTF. The CDR3 DNA follows: TGCAGCGTTGAAGGTCCGCAGGGGGGTCTTGGCTACACCTTC.

The genes are TRBV27 and TRBJ2-7; 7 nucleotides match TRBD2. Germline CDR1 is MNHEY and CDR2 is SMNVEV (reference sequence). The CDR3 is made up of 14 amino acids. Trimming at V came to 1 base and at J to 3 bases, leaving 3 bases not matched to a gene. The CDR3 DNA follows: TGTGCCAGCAGTTTATGGGGGGGGAGCTACGAGCAGTACTTC. This gives the protein CASSLWGGSYEQYF.

Remarks on this clone: One end of the junction does not line up with germline, which may come from a read error. V is TRBV2 and J is TRBJ1-6, with D perhaps TRBD1 (5 bases). Germline loops: CDR1 SNHLY, CDR2 FYNNEI. This CDR3 is 15 amino acids long. The CDR3 region is CAGRVIAGWNSPLHF. CDR3 DNA sequence: TGTGCCGGCAGGGTCATCGCGGGCTGGAATTCACCCCTCCACTTT.

In its sample, this clone was seen a few times. The chain recombines TRBV6-1 with TRBJ1-2; D remains unclear. The CDR3 totals 13 residues. V lost 4 bases and J lost 10, with 16 bases in between. Germline CDR1 and CDR2: MNHNS and SASEGT. DNA of the CDR3: TGTGCCAGCAGTGTAGAGCGGGGTGTAAACTACACCTTC. Translating gives CASSVERGVNYTF.

The genes are TRBV15 and TRBJ2-3; TRBD2 matches at 10 bases. V lost 5 bases and J lost 5; bases outside the gene matches: 13. The CDR3 has 17 amino acids. CDR1 is LNHNV and CDR2 is YYDKDF in the germline V gene (reference sequence). The CDR3 DNA reads as TGTGCCACCAGCTTCCCTAGCGGGGGACCTGCTGGAGATACGCAGTATTTT. This gives the protein CATSFPSGGPAGDTQYF.

V gene TRBV28 combines with J gene TRBJ2-2; 10 nucleotides match TRBD1. The CDR3 extends over 14 amino acids. V lost 4 bases to trimming and J lost 7 bases; unmatched junction nucleotides: 3. Germline V gene sequence: CDR1 MDHEN, CDR2 SYDVKM. CDR3 bases: TGTGCCAGCAGTTGGACAGGGGGAAGCGGGGAGCTGTTTTTT. This codes for CASSWTGGSGELFF.

The chain recombines TRBV4-1 with TRBJ1-5; TRBD1 agrees at 7 bases. The V gene end was trimmed by 0 bases and the J gene end by 5 bases; junction bases not matched to a gene: 7. CDR1 is MGHRA and CDR2 is YSYEKL in the germline V gene. The CDR3 has 16 residues. CDR3 amino acids: CASSQDDRAWDQPQHF. The CDR3 coding sequence is TGCGCCAGCAGCCAAGATGACAGGGCATGGGATCAGCCCCAGCATTTT.

In its sample, this clone was seen a few times. V usage is TRBV7-6 and J usage is TRBJ2-1, with D perhaps TRBD1 (6 bases). The CDR3 loop spans 14 amino acids. Trimming removed 5 bases from V and 7 bases from J, with 15 bases in between. Germline V gene lookup returns CDR1 SGHVS and CDR2 FNYEAQ. DNA for the CDR3: TGTGCCAGCAGCGACAGGACGTTGGGGAATGAGCAGTTCTTC. This codes for CASSDRTLGNEQFF.

The rearrangement uses TRBV7-9 and TRBJ1-1, with D unresolved. The V gene's germline CDR1 is SEHNR and CDR2 FQNEAQ (reference sequence). Trimming took 2 bases from V and 6 from J, leaving 7 bases between them. This CDR3 is built from 12 residues. In DNA, the CDR3 is TGTGCCAGCAGCTTACTTTCCCCTGAAGCTTTCTTT. As protein: CASSLLSPEAFF.

The chain recombines TRBV27 with TRBJ2-1, with 7 nucleotides matching TRBD2. Germline CDR1 reads MNHEY; CDR2 reads SMNVEV (reference sequence). This CDR3 has 15 residues. V dropped 5 bases and J dropped 3; count of bases not matched to a gene: 7. The CDR3 region has the DNA TGTGCCAGCAGTACCGGGACTACAAGCTACAATGAGCAGTTCTTC. Its translation: CASSTGTTSYNEQFF.

CDR3 DNA: TGTGCCAGCAGTCTACTCAACAACTATGGCTACACCTTC. This translates into CASSLLNNYGYTF. The chain recombines TRBV6-1 with TRBJ1-2; D is unresolved. Germline assignment: CDR1 MNHNS and CDR2 SASEGT. V was shortened by 5 bases and J by 2 bases, with 9 bases between the two germline ends. This CDR3 has 13 residues.

The V and J genes are TRBV5-1 and TRBJ2-2; TRBD1 agrees at 8 bases. J was trimmed by 5 bases and V by 4 bases; bases with no gene match: 13. The CDR3 has 17 amino acids. CDR1 and CDR2 (germline): SGHRS, YFSETQ. The CDR3 nucleotides are TGCGCCAGCAGCGTGGCCGGGACAGGAAGAAGGACCGGGGAGCTGTTTTTT. This encodes CASSVAGTGRRTGELFF.

For the CDR3, the DNA is TGTGCCAGCAGCTTGCAACAGGGCATCGGGGAGCTGTTTTTT. It yields the protein CASSLQQGIGELFF. The V call is TRBV5-6, the J call TRBJ2-2; a weak D match, TRBD1 (6 bases). Germline values: CDR1 SGHDT, CDR2 YYEEEE. The CDR3 is 14 residues long. The V and J ends lost 1 base and 7 bases respectively, with 11 bases between them.

The chain carries TRBV7-3 and TRBJ2-1, with TRBD2 as a possible D gene (6 bases). The CDR3 extends over 15 amino acids. Per germline, CDR1 SGHTA and CDR2 FQGTGA. Trimming took 2 bases from V and 2 from J, leaving 10 bases between them. The CDR3 DNA sequence: TGTGCCAGCAGCTTAGGCGGGACCACCTACAATGAGCAGTTCTTC. Translation: CASSLGGTTYNEQFF.

The table lists this clone with a few counts. The chain links TRBV29-1 to TRBJ1-1; 7 nucleotides match TRBD1. The V segment lost 4 bases and the J segment 3 bases; nucleotides outside the gene matches: 8. The CDR3 extends over 14 amino acids. CDR1 and CDR2 from the germline V gene are SQVTM and ANQGSEA. The CDR3 here is CSVASTGAYTEAFF. The CDR3 nucleotides read TGCAGCGTTGCGAGCACAGGGGCTTACACTGAAGCTTTCTTT.

The rearrangement uses TRBV18 and TRBJ2-7; 8 nucleotides agree with TRBD1. Germline loops: CDR1 KGHSH, CDR2 LQKENI. V lost 3 bases, J lost 2 bases, and 6 bases stayed unmatched. The CDR3 is 15 amino acids. CDR3 nucleotide sequence: TGTGCCAGCTCACCCCAAGGGACAGGTCCCTACGAGCAGTACTTC. Translation gives CASSPQGTGPYEQYF.

J is TRBJ2-7 and V is TRBV27; maybe TRBD2 (6 bases). Germline V gene data show CDR1 as MNHEY and CDR2 as SMNVEV (reference sequence). V shed 7 bases and J shed 2 bases, with 12 bases lying between them. The CDR3 is 13 amino acids. CDR3 in amino acids: CASKRGGTYEQYF. In nucleotides, the CDR3 is TGTGCCAGCAAGAGGGGCGGGACCTACGAGCAGTACTTC.